The 26 T cell receptor beta chains in this list originate from one sample, sequenced in a study of radiotherapy plus CTLA-4 blockade in lung cancer. Data came from immunoSEQ multiplex PCR; TCRdb stores just in-frame clones and leaves some out. Among tens of thousands of clones listed, roughly 85% were seen once. The sequencing used peripheral blood, collected from a patient treated with radiotherapy plus ipilimumab. The receptors originated from a human donor with non-small cell lung cancer who had a complete response to radiotherapy plus ipilimumab.

The J gene is TRBJ2-1, the V gene TRBV10-1; 11 nucleotides line up with TRBD2. Trimming took 6 bases from V and 7 from J; bases not matched to a gene: 5. The germline V gene has CDR1 WNHNN and CDR2 SYGVQD (reference sequence). The CDR3 is 14 amino acids. CDR3: CASSRSGGVNEQFF. CDR3 nucleotide sequence: TGCGCCAGCAGCCGTAGCGGGGGGGTGAATGAGCAGTTCTTC.

The chain combines TRBV9 with TRBJ2-5; tentatively, D is TRBD2 (5 bases). Trimming removed 3 bases from V and 5 bases from J, with 11 bases in between. Germline loops: CDR1 SGDLS, CDR2 YYNGEE. CDR3 length: 13 amino acids. The CDR3 here is CASSAGERETQYF. The CDR3 DNA reads TGTGCCAGCAGCGCCGGGGAGCGGGAGACCCAGTACTTC. The variable domain in full, with the rest retrieved from reference TRBV9 and TRBJ2-5, is DSGVTQTPKHLITATGQRVTLRCSPRSGDLSVYWYQQSLDQGLQFLIQYYNGEERAKGNILERFSAQQFPDLHSELNLSSLELGDSALYFCASSAGERETQYFGPGTRLLVL.

The chain is built from TRBV6-4 and TRBJ2-3, with 10 bases identical to TRBD2. The V gene end was trimmed by 6 bases and the J gene end by 4 bases; junction bases not matched to a gene: 4. Germline V CDR1 and CDR2: MRHNA, SNTAGT. CDR3 length: 14 amino acids. CDR3: CASSVAGGPDTQYF. In DNA form, the CDR3 reads TGTGCCAGCAGCGTAGCGGGGGGTCCAGATACGCAGTATTTT.

The chain carries TRBV10-2 and TRBJ1-2; D possibly corresponds to TRBD1 (6 bases). Trimming stripped 7 bases from V and 3 bases from J, with 15 bases between. This CDR3 comprises 14 residues. CDR1 and CDR2 (germline): WSHSY, SAAADI. This CDR3 reads CASTASTGYYGYTF. The CDR3 region has the DNA TGCGCCAGCACCGCATCGACAGGATACTATGGCTACACCTTC.

DNA for the CDR3: TGCGCCAGCAGCTTGGCGGCAGAATCTTTTAGGGGCACTGAAGCTTTCTTT. This codes for CASSLAAESFRGTEAFF. The V and J genes are TRBV5-1 and TRBJ1-1; weak D call: TRBD1 (5 bases). Trimming pared 0 bases from V and 4 bases from J, leaving 19 bases between. The germline V gene encodes CDR1 SGHRS and CDR2 YFSETQ. The CDR3 consists of 17 residues.

The chain is built from TRBV7-9 and TRBJ2-3, with D perhaps TRBD2 (6 bases). The length of the CDR3 is 15 residues. The V and J ends lost 1 base and 5 bases respectively, with 13 bases between them. Germline V CDR1 and CDR2: SEHNR, FQNEAQ (reference sequence). CDR3 DNA: TGTGCCAGCAGCTTAGGACTAGTCTTCATAGATACGCAGTATTTT. Translating gives CASSLGLVFIDTQYF.

The chain employs TRBV30 and TRBJ1-2; D unresolved. With 4 bases removed from V and 6 bases from J, the gap between germline ends came to 9 bases. CDR1 and CDR2 from the germline V gene are GTSNPN and SVGIG (reference sequence). The CDR3 sequence is 11 residues long. The CDR3 sequence is CAWTREDGYTF. The CDR3 nucleotides are TGTGCCTGGACTCGGGAAGATGGCTACACCTTC.

The rearrangement links TRBV4-3 to TRBJ1-4; D uncertain. The CDR3 length is 16 residues. The germline V gene has CDR1 LGHNA and CDR2 YSLEER. Trimming shortened V by 1 base and J by 0 bases, and 9 bases separated the two germline ends. CDR3 sequence: CASSQGPPATNEKLFF. CDR3 nucleotide sequence: TGCGCCAGCAGCCAAGGTCCACCTGCAACTAATGAAAAACTGTTTTTT.

The count of this clone is one. V gene TRBV9 combines with J gene TRBJ1-6; D might be TRBD1 (5 bases). V was shortened by 0 bases and J by 6 bases, with 13 bases between the two germline ends. Per the germline V gene, CDR1 is SGDLS and CDR2 is YYNGEE. The CDR3 runs 16 residues. This CDR3 reads CASSVEGGRVNSPLHF. In nucleotides, the CDR3 is TGTGCCAGCAGCGTAGAAGGCGGCAGGGTTAATTCACCCCTCCACTTT.

The genes are TRBV28 and TRBJ2-2, with 7 bases aligning to TRBD2. The germline gives CDR1 MDHEN, CDR2 SYDVKM. The CDR3 runs to 15 residues. After removal of 6 bases from V and 5 bases from J, the junction contained 9 bases not matched to a gene. As DNA, the CDR3 is TGTGCCAGCAGGTATAGCGGGTGGACGACCGGGGAGCTGTTTTTT. Its translation: CASRYSGWTTGELFF.

This clone was seen just once. The chain links TRBV20-1 to TRBJ1-2; unclear D gene. The CDR3 has 11 residues. CDR1 is DFQATT and CDR2 is SNEGSKA in the germline V gene (reference sequence). CDR3 in amino acids: CTSPRPEGYTF. CDR3 sequence (DNA): TGCACATCACCGCGACCAGAGGGCTACACCTTC.

V gene TRBV11-3 combines with J gene TRBJ2-3; the D gene is possibly TRBD2 (6 bases). Trimming cost V 4 bases and J 4 bases, with 21 bases left between them. This CDR3 contains 17 residues. Germline CDR1 is SGHNT and CDR2 is YENEEA. DNA for the CDR3: TGTGCCAGCAGCTCGGCCCCCGGGACTCCAATGCCAGATACGCAGTATTTT. This encodes CASSSAPGTPMPDTQYF.

The genes are TRBV6-5 and TRBJ2-5, with 8 bases lining up with TRBD1. The V gene's germline CDR1 is MNHEY and CDR2 SVGAGI. Trimming at V came to 6 bases and at J to 5 bases, leaving 8 bases not matched to a gene. The CDR3 has 14 residues. CDR3: CASRLRDRQETQYF. The CDR3 coding sequence is TGTGCCAGCAGACTCCGGGACAGGCAGGAGACCCAGTACTTC.

This clone occurred once. The chain is built from TRBV15 and TRBJ1-4; D possibly corresponds to TRBD1 (6 bases). The CDR3 runs 17 residues. Trimming removed 3 bases at V and 8 bases at J, with 22 bases between. Germline-derived CDR1 and CDR2 are LNHNV and YYDKDF (reference sequence). CDR3 bases: TGTGCCACCAGCAGCCGCGTTGGGGGCACACCGGGGGAAAAACTGTTTTTT. Its protein product is CATSSRVGGTPGEKLFF.

This clone showed up just a few times. The chain employs TRBV4-3 and TRBJ2-2; D is unresolved. V shed 0 bases and J shed 1 base, with 6 bases lying between them. The CDR3 runs to 15 residues. In germline, CDR1 is LGHNA, CDR2 YSLEER. The CDR3 nucleotides read TGCGCCAGCAGCCAAGAGGGATGGAACACCGGGGAGCTGTTTTTT. As protein: CASSQEGWNTGELFF.

This sequence joins TRBV6-1 and TRBJ2-1; 7 bases agree with TRBD2. V shed 4 bases, J shed 12 bases, and the junction held 9 bases outside the gene matches. The germline V gene encodes CDR1 MNHNS and CDR2 SASEGT. The CDR3 loop spans 13 amino acids. For the CDR3, the DNA is TGTGCCAGCAGTGGACGGGAGGTCCGGAGGCAGTTCTTC. It encodes CASSGREVRRQFF.

J is TRBJ1-6 and V is TRBV2; 7 bases fit TRBD1. The CDR3 runs 18 residues. Trimming removed 4 bases from V and 3 bases from J; junction bases left unmatched: 12. Germline-derived CDR1 and CDR2 are SNHLY and FYNNEI. CDR3: CASSAEPGQSDYNSPLHF. CDR3 bases: TGTGCCAGCAGTGCGGAGCCGGGACAGTCGGACTATAATTCACCCCTCCACTTT.

The rearrangement joins TRBV14 to TRBJ1-2, with a possible D match to TRBD1 (5 bases). V was trimmed by 0 bases and J by 6 bases, leaving 5 bases between them. CDR3 size: 12 residues. Germline CDR1 and CDR2: SGHDN and FVKESK. The CDR3 sequence: CASSQEGDGYTF. The CDR3 DNA reads as TGTGCCAGCAGCCAAGAAGGGGATGGCTACACCTTC.

V and J are TRBV4-3 and TRBJ1-5; D possibly corresponds to TRBD1 (5 bases). Trimming removed 0 bases from V and 7 bases from J, with 7 bases in between. Germline V gene data show CDR1 as LGHNA and CDR2 as YSLEER. The CDR3 runs to 13 residues. Here the CDR3 reads CASSQDRGQPQHF. In nucleotides, the CDR3 is TGCGCCAGCAGCCAAGATAGGGGACAGCCCCAGCATTTT.

The chain couples TRBV19 to TRBJ2-5; a possible D gene is TRBD2 (7 bases). This CDR3 is built from 13 residues. V was shortened by 5 bases and J by 7 bases, with 14 bases between the two germline ends. Germline V gene sequence: CDR1 LNHDA, CDR2 SQIVND (reference sequence). The CDR3 sequence is CASSFSGEGTQYF. The DNA for the CDR3 is TGTGCCAGTAGTTTTTCAGGGGAGGGGACCCAGTACTTC.

J is TRBJ1-5 and V is TRBV19; D might be TRBD1 (5 bases). The CDR3 sequence is 15 residues long. Trimming stripped 1 base from V and 4 bases from J, with 11 bases between. Per germline, CDR1 LNHDA and CDR2 SQIVND (reference sequence). The CDR3 DNA follows: TGTGCCAGTAGTATAGCGGGGGTAGGGAATCAGCCCCAGCATTTT. Amino acids: CASSIAGVGNQPQHF.

The chain has TRBV14 and TRBJ2-3, with 8 bases aligning to TRBD1. The trim removed 1 base at V and 5 bases at J, leaving 14 bases unmatched. Germline V gene sequence: CDR1 SGHDN, CDR2 FVKESK. This CDR3 has 18 residues. The CDR3, as DNA: TGTGCCAGCAGCCAAGGTTTTATGGGACAGGTGGTGAGAGATACGCAGTATTTT. It yields the protein CASSQGFMGQVVRDTQYF.

V is TRBV18 and J is TRBJ1-2, with TRBD1 matching over 9 bases. This CDR3 contains 16 residues. Per the germline V gene, CDR1 is KGHSH and CDR2 is LQKENI. The V gene end was trimmed by 2 bases and the J gene end by 6 bases; junction bases not matched to a gene: 10. The CDR3 coding sequence is TGTGCCAGCTCACCATCCACAGGGGGCGCGAATCATGGCTACACCTTC. This encodes CASSPSTGGANHGYTF.

The chain uses TRBV9 and TRBJ2-1; 9 bases are shared with TRBD2. J was trimmed by 7 bases and V by 3 bases; bases with no gene match: 11. Germline lookup yields CDR1 SGDLS and CDR2 YYNGEE. The CDR3 covers 16 residues. The CDR3 region has the DNA TGTGCCAGCAGCGCCAGATCTACTAGCGGGCCAAATGAGCAGTTCTTC. This codes for CASSARSTSGPNEQFF.

This chain links TRBV27 with TRBJ2-3, with D perhaps TRBD2 (7 bases). CDR3 length: 14 amino acids. Looked up from germline, CDR1 is MNHEY and CDR2 is SMNVEV (reference sequence). The V end was cut by 8 bases, the J end by 2 bases, with 14 bases between. In DNA form, the CDR3 reads TGTGCCAGCCAGGGGAGGGACAACACAGATACGCAGTATTTT. Amino acid sequence: CASQGRDNTDTQYF.

V and J are TRBV11-3 and TRBJ2-5; 8 nucleotides line up with TRBD1. The CDR3 length is 16 residues. V lost 0 bases to trimming and J lost 5 bases; unmatched junction nucleotides: 8. CDR1 and CDR2 from the germline V gene are SGHNT and YENEEA. The CDR3, as DNA: TGTGCCAGCAGCTTAGATGGGGCAGGGGGCATCGAGACCCAGTACTTC. Translating gives CASSLDGAGGIETQYF.